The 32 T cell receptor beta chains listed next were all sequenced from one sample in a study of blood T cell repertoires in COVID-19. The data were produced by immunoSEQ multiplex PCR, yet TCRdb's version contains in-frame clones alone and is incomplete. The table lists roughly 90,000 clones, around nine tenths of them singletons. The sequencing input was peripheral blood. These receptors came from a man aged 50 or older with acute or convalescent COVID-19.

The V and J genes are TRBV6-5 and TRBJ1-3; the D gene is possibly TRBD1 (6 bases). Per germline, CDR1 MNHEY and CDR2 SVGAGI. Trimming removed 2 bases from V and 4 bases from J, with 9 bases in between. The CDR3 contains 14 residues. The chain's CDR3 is CASSYRGIGNTIYF. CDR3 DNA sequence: TGTGCCAGCAGTTACAGGGGGATCGGAAACACCATATATTTT.

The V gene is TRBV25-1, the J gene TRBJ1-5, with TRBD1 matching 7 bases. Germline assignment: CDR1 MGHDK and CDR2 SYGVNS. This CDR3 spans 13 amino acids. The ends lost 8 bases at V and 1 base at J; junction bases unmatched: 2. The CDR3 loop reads CASSGGSNQPQHF. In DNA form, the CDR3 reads TGTGCCAGCTCAGGGGGGAGCAATCAGCCCCAGCATTTT.

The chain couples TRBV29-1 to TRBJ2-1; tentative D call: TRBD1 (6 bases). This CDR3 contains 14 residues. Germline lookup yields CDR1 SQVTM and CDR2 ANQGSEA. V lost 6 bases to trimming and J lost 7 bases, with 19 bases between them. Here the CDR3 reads CSVPGTPYWNEQFF. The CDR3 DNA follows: TGCAGCGTACCCGGGACACCGTACTGGAATGAGCAGTTCTTC.

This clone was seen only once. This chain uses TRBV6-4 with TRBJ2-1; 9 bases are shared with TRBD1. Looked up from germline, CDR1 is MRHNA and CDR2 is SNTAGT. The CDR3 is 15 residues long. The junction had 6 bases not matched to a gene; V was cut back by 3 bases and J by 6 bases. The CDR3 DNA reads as TGTGCCAGCAGTGAGGGGACAGGGAAAACCAATGAGCAGTTCTTC. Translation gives CASSEGTGKTNEQFF.

Here the CDR3 reads CASSLEAGINEQFF. Written as DNA, the CDR3 is TGTGCCAGCAGCTTAGAGGCGGGAATTAATGAGCAGTTCTTC. The chain is built from TRBV7-2 and TRBJ2-1, with D tentatively TRBD2 (6 bases). Germline CDR1 and CDR2: SGHTA and FQGNSA. CDR3 size: 14 residues. Trimming pared 1 base from V and 7 bases from J, leaving 11 bases between.

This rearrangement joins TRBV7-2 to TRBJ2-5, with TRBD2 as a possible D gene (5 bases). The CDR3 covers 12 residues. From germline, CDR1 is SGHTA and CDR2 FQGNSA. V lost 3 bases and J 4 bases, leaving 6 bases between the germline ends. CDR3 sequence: CASSFGVETQYF. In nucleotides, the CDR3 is TGTGCCAGCAGCTTCGGGGTAGAGACCCAGTACTTC.

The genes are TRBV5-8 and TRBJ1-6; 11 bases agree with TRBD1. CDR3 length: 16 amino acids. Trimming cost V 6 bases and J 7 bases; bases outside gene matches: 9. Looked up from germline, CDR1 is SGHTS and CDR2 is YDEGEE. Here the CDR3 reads CASTGQGAFWNSPLHF. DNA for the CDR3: TGTGCCAGCACCGGACAGGGGGCGTTCTGGAATTCACCCCTCCACTTT.

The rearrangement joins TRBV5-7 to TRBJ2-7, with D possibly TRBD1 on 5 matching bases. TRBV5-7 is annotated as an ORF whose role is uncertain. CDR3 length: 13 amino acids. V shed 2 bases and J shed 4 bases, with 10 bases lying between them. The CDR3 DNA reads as TGTGCCAGCAGCTTCAGGGTTGCATACGAGCAGTACTTC. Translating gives CASSFRVAYEQYF.

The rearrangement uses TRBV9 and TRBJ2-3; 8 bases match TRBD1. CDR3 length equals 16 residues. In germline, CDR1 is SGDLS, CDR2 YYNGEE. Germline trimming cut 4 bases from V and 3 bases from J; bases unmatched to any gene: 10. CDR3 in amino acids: CASSSTGVPVTDTQYF. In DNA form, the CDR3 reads TGTGCCAGCAGCTCGACAGGGGTCCCAGTGACAGATACGCAGTATTTT.

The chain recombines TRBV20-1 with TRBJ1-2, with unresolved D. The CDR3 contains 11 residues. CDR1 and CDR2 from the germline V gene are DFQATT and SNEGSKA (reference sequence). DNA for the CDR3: TGCGGCTACCACAGCAACTATGGCTACACCTTC. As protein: CGYHSNYGYTF.

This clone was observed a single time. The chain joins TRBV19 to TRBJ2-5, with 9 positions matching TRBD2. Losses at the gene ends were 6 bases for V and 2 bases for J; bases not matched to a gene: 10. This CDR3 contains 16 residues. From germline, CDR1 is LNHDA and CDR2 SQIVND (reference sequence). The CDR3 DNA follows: TGTGCCAGTAGCCACCGAGCGGGGGGAGTTCAAGAGACCCAGTACTTC. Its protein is CASSHRAGGVQETQYF.

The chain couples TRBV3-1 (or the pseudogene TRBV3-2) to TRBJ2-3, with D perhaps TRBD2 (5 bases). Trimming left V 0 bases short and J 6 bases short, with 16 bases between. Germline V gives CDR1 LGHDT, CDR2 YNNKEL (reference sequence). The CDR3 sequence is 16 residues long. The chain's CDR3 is CASSQDQGPGGDTQYF. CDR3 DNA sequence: TGTGCCAGCAGCCAAGATCAAGGGCCCGGCGGGGATACGCAGTATTTT.

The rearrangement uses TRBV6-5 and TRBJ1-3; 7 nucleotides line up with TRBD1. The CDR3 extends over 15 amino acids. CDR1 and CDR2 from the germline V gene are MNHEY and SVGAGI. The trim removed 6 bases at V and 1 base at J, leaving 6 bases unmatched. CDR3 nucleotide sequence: TGTGCCAGCAGCCCCGACAGGGCATCTGGAAACACCATATATTTT. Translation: CASSPDRASGNTIYF.

DNA for the CDR3: TGTGCCAGCAGTACGTCTGGGGCTCTCGAAAAACTGTTTTTT. Its protein product is CASSTSGALEKLFF. The chain joins TRBV6-5 to TRBJ1-4; TRBD1 is a possible D gene (5 bases). V was cut by 5 bases and J by 8 bases, with 15 bases left in between. Looked up from germline, CDR1 is MNHEY and CDR2 is SVGAGI. The CDR3 runs to 14 residues.

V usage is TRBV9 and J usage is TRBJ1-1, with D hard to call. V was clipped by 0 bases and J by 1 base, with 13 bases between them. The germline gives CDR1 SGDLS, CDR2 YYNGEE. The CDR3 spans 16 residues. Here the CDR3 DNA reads TGTGCCAGCAGCGTAGCTGACTACGTAGGGAACACTGAAGCTTTCTTT. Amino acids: CASSVADYVGNTEAFF.

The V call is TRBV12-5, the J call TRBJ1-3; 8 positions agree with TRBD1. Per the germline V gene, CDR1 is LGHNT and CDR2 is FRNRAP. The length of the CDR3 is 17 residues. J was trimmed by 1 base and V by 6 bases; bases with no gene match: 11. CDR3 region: CASGYKSGQVSGNTIYF. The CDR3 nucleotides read TGTGCTAGTGGCTACAAATCGGGACAGGTGTCTGGAAACACCATATATTTT.

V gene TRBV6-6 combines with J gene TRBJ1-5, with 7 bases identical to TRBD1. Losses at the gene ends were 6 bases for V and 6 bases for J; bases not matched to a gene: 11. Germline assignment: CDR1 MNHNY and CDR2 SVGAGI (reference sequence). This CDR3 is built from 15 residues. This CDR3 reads CASRPDRVRGQPQHF. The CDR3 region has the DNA TGTGCCAGCAGACCTGACAGGGTGAGGGGTCAGCCCCAGCATTTT.

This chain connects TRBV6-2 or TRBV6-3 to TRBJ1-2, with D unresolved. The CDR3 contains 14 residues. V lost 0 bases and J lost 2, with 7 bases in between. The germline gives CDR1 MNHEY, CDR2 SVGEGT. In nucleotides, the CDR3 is TGTGCCAGCAGTTACTCGGGAGGAAACTATGGCTACACCTTC. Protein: CASSYSGGNYGYTF.

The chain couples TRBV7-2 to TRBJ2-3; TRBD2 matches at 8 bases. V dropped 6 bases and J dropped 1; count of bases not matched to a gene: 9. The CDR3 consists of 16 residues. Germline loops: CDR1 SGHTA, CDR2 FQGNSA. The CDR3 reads CASSTILAGRTDTQYF. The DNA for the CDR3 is TGTGCCAGCAGTACTATCCTAGCGGGCCGCACAGATACGCAGTATTTT.

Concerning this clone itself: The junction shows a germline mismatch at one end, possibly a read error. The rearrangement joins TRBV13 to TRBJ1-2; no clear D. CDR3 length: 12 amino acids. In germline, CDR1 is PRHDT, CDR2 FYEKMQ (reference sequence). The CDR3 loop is CVSSLTDYGYTF. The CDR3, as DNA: TGTGTCAGCAGCTTGACTGATTATGGCTACACCTTC. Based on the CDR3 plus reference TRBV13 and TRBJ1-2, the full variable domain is AAGVIQSPRHLIKEKRETATLKCYPIPRHDTVYWYQQGPGQDPQFLISFYEKMQSDKGSIPDRFSAQQFSDYHSELNMSSLELGDSALYFCVSSLTDYGYTFGSGTRLTVV.

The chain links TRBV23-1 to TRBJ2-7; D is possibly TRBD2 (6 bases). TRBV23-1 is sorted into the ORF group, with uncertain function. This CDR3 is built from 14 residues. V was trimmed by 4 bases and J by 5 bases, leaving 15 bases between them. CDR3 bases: TGCGCCAGCAGTCTTTCGGGGGACGTTGACGAGCAGTACGTC. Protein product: CASSLSGDVDEQYV.

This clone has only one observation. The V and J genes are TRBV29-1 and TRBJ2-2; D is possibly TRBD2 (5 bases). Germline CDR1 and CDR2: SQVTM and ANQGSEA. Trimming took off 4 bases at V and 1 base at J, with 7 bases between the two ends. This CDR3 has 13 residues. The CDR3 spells CSVGRGNTGELFF. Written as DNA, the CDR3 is TGCAGCGTTGGACGGGGGAACACCGGGGAGCTGTTTTTT.

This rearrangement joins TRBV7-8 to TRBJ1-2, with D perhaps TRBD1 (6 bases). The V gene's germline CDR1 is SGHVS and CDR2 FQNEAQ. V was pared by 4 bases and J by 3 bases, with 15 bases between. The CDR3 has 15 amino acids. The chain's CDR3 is CASSSFRGYDYGYTF. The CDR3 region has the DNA TGTGCCAGCAGCTCTTTTAGGGGGTACGACTATGGCTACACCTTC.

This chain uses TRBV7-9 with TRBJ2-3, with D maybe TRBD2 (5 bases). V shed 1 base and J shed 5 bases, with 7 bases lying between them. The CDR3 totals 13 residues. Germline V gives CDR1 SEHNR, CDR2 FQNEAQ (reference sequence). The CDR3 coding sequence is TGTGCCAGCAGCTTAGTCGGGGTAGATACGCAGTATTTT. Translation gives CASSLVGVDTQYF.

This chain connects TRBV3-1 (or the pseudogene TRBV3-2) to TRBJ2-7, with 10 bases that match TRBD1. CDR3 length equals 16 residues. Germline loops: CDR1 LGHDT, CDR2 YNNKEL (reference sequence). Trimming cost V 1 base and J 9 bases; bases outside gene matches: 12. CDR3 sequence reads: CASSQGVVGTGEGQYF. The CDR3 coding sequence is TGTGCCAGCAGCCAAGGAGTGGTTGGGACAGGGGAAGGGCAGTACTTC.

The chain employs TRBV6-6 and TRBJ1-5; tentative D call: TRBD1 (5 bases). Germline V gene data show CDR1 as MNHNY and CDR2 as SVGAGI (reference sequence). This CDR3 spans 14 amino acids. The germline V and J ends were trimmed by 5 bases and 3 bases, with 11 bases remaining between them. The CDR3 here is CASSPRQFNQPQHF. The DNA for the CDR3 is TGTGCCAGCAGTCCTCGACAGTTCAATCAGCCCCAGCATTTT.

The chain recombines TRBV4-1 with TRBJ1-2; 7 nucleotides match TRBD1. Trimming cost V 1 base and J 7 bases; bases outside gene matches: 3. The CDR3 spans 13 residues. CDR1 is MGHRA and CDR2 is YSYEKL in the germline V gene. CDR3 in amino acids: CASSQVQGSGYTF. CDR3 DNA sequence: TGCGCCAGCAGCCAAGTACAGGGGTCTGGCTACACCTTC.

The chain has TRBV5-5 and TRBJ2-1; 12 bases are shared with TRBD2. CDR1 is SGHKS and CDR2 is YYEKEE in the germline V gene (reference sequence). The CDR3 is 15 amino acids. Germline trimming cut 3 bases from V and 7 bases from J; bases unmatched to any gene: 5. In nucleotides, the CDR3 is TGTGCCAGCAGCTCGACTAGCGGGAGTCAGAATGAGCAGTTCTTC. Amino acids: CASSSTSGSQNEQFF.

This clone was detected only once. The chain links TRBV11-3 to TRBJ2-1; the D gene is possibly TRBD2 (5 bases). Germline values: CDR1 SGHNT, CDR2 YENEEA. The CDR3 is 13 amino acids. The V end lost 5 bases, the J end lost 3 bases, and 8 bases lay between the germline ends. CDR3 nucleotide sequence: TGTGCCAGCAGCCGGGGATACTACAATGAGCAGTTCTTC. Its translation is CASSRGYYNEQFF.

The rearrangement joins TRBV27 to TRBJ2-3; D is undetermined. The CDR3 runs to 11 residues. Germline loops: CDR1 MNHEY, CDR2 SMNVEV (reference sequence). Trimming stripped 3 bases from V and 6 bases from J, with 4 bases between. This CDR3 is CASSFGDTQYF. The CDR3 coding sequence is TGTGCCAGCAGTTTCGGTGATACGCAGTATTTT.

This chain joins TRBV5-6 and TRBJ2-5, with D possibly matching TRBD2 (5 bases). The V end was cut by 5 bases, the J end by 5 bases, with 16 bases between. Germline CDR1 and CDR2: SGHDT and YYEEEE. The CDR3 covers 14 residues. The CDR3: CASRSLASRETQYF. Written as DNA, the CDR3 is TGTGCCAGCAGATCTCTAGCATCTCGGGAGACCCAGTACTTC.

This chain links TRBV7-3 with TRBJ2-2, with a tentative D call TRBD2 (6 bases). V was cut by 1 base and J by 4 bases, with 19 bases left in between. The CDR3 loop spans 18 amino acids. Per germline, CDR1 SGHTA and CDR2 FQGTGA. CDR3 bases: TGTGCCAGCAGCTTAATGGGCGCGGGGACCGGTGGCACCGGGGAGCTGTTTTTT. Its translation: CASSLMGAGTGGTGELFF.